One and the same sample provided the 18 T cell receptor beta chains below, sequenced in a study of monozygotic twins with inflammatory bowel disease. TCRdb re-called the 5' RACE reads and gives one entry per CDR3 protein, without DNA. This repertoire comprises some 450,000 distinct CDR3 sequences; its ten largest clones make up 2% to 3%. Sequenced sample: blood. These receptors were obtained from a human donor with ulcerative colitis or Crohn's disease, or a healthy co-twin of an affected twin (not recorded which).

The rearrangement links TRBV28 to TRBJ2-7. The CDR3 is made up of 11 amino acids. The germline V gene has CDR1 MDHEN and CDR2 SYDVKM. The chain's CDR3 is CASSTHYEQYF.

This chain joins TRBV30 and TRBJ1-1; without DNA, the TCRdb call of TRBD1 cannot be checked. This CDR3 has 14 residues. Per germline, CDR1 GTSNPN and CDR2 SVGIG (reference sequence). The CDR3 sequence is CAWISRTGARQAFF.

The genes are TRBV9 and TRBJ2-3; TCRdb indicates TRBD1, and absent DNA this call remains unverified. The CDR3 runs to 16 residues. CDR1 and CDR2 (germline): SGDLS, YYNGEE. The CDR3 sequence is CASSTTGTGATDTQYF.

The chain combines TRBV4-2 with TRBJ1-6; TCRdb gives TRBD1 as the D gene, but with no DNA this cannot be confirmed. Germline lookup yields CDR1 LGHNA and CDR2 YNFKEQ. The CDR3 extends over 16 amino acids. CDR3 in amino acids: CASSQDTTGDNSPLHF.

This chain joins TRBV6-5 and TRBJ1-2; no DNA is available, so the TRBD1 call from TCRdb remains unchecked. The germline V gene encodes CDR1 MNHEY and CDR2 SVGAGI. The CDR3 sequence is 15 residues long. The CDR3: CASSYGGGGIYGYTF.

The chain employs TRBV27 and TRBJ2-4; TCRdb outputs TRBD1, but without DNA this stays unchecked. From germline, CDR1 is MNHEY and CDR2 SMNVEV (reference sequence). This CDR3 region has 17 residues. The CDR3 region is CASSPKGTSLAKNIQYF.

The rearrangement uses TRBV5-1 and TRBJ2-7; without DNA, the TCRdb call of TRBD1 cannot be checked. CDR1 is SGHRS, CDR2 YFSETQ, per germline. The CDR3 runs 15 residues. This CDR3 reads CASSSAGGRGDEQYF.

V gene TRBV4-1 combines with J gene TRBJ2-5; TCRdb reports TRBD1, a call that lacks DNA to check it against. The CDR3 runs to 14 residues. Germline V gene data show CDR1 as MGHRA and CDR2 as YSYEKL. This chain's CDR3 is CASSQIRGPETQYF.

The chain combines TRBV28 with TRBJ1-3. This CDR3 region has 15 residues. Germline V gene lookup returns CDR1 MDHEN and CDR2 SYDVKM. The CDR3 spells CASSSLSFSGNTIYF.

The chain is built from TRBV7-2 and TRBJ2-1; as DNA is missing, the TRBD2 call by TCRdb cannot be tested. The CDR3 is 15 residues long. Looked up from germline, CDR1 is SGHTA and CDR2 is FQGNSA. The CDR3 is CASSLLAVSHNEQFF. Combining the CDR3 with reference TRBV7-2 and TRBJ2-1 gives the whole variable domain GAGVSQSPSNKVTEKGKDVELRCDPISGHTALYWYRQSLGQGLEFLIYFQGNSAPDKSGLPSDRFSAERTGGSVSTLTIQRTQQEDSAVYLCASSLLAVSHNEQFFGPGTRLTVL.

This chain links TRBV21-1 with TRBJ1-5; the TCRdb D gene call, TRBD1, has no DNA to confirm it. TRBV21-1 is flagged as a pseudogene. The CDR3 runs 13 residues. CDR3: CASQRGYNQPQHF.

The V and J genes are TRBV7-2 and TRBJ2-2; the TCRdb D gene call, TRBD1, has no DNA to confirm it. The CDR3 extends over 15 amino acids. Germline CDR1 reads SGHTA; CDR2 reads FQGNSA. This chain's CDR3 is CASSLGTGGSWELFF. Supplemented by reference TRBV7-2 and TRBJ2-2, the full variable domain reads GAGVSQSPSNKVTEKGKDVELRCDPISGHTALYWYRQSLGQGLEFLIYFQGNSAPDKSGLPSDRFSAERTGGSVSTLTIQRTQQEDSAVYLCASSLGTGGSWELFFGEGSRLTVL.

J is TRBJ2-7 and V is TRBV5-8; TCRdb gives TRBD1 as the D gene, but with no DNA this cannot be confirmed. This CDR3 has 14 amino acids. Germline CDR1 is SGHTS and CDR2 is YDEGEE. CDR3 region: CASSALGEPYEQYF.

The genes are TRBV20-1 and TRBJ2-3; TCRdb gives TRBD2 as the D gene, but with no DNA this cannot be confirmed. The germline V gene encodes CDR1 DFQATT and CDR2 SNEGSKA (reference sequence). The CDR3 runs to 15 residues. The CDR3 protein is CSATSHSGGTDTQYF.

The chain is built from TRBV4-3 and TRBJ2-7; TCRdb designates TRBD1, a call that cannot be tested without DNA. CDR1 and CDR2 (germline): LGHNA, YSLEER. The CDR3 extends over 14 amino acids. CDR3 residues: CASSQDSGGNEQYF.

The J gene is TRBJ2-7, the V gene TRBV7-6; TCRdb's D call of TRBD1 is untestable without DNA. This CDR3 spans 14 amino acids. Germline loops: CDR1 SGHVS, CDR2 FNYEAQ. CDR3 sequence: CASSSRTGFNEQYF.

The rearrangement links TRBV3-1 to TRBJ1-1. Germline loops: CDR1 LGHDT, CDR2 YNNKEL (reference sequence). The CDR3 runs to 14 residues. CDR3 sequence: CASSLNVVNTEAFF.

CDR3 in amino acids: CASSSYSGTVGDEQFF. The chain couples TRBV9 to TRBJ2-1; TCRdb proposes TRBD2, but this gene call is untestable without DNA. There are 16 residues in the CDR3. CDR1 and CDR2 (germline): SGDLS, YYNGEE. Based on the CDR3 plus reference TRBV9 and TRBJ2-1, the full variable domain is DSGVTQTPKHLITATGQRVTLRCSPRSGDLSVYWYQQSLDQGLQFLIQYYNGEERAKGNILERFSAQQFPDLHSELNLSSLELGDSALYFCASSSYSGTVGDEQFFGPGTRLTVL.